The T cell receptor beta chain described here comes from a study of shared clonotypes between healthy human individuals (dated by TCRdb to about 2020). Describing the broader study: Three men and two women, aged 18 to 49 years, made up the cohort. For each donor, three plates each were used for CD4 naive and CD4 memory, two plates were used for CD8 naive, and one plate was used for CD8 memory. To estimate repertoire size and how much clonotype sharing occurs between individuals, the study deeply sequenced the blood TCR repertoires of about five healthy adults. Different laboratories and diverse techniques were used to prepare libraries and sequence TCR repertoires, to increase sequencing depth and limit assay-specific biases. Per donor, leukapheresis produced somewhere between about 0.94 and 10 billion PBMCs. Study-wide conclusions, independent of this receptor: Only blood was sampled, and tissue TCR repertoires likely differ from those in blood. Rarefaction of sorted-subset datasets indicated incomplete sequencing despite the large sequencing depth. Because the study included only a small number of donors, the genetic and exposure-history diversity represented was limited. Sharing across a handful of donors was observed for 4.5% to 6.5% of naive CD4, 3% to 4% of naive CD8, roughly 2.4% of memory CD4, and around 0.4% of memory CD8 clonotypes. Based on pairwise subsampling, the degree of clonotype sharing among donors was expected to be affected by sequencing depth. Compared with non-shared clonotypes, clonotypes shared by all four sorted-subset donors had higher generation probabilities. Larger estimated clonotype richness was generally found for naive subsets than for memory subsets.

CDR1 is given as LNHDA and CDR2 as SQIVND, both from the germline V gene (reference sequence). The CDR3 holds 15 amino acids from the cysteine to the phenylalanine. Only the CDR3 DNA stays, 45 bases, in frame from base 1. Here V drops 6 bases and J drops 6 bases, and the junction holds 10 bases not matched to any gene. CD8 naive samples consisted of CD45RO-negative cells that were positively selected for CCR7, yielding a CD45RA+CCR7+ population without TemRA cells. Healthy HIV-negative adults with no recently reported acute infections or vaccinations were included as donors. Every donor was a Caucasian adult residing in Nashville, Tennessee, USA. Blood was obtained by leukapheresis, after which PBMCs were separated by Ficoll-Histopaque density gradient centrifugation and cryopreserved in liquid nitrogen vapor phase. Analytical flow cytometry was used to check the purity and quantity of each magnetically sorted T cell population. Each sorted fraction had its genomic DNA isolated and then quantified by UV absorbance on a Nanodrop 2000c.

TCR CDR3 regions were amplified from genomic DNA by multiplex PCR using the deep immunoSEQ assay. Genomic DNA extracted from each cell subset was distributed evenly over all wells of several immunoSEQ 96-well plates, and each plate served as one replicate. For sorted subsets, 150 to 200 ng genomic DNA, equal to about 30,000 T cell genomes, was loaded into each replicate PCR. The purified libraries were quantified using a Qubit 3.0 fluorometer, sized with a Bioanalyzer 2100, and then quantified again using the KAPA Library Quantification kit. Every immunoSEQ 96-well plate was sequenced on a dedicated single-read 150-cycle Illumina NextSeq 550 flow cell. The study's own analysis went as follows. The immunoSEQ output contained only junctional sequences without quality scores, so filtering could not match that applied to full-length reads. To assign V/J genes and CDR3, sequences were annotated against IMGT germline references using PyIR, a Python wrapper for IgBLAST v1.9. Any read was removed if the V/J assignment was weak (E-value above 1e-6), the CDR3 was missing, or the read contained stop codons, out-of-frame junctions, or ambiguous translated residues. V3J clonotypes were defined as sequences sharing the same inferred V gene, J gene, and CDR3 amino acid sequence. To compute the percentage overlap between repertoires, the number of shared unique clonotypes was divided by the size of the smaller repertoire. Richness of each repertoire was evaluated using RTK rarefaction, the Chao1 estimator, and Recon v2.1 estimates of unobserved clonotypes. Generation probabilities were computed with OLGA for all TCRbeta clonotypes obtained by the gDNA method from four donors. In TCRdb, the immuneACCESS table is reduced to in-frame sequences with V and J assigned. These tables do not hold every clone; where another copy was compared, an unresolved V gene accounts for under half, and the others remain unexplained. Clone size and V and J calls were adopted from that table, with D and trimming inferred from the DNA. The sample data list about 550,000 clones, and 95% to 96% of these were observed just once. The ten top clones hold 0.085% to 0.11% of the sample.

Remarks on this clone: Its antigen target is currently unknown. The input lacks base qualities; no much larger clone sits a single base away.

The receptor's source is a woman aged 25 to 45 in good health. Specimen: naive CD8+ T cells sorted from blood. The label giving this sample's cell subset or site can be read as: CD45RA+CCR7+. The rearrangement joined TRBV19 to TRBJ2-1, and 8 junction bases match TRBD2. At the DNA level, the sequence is TGTGCCAGTAGAGCGGGACTAGAAGCCTTCAATGAGCAGTTCTTC. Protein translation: CASRAGLEAFNEQFF.